The rows below give T cell receptor beta chains drawn from one sample of a study of blood T cell repertoires in COVID-19. Clones were read by immunoSEQ multiplex PCR, and TCRdb kept only the in-frame ones, dropping some. The profile shows around 200,000 clones, around 84% of them singletons. Sequenced: peripheral blood. These receptors were taken from a woman of 80 years or more with acute or convalescent COVID-19. Each CDR3 is given with its conserved first and last residue. The D gene is left open where the match is weak. Some rows mark clone size as missing; the rest say once, few, many or name a class of expanded clone.

J: TRBJ2-2
D: -
size: -
V: TRBV6-1
CDR3: CASSEEGQNTGELFF
DNA: TGTGCCAGCAGCGAAGAGGGACAGAACACCGGGGAGCTGTTTTTT

J: TRBJ2-3
D: -
size: -
V: TRBV29-1
CDR3: CSVGGGGADTQYF
DNA: TGCAGCGTTGGAGGTGGAGGAGCGGATACGCAGTATTTT

J: TRBJ2-7
D: -
size: -
V: TRBV5-4
CDR3: CASSQDRVSSGLLYEQYF
DNA: TGTGCCAGCAGCCAAGACAGGGTATCGTCGGGACTCCTCTACGAGCAGTACTTC

J: TRBJ1-2
D: -
size: few
V: TRBV6-6
CDR3: CASSFLYGYTF
DNA: TGTGCCAGCAGTTTCCTTTATGGCTACACCTTC

J: TRBJ2-2
D: -
size: -
V: TRBV10-1
CDR3: CASSVLRGGELFF
DNA: TGCGCCAGCAGTGTATTGCGGGGCGGGGAGCTGTTTTTT

J: TRBJ2-7
D: TRBD1
size: -
V: TRBV24-1
CDR3: CATSDFDQPGTEFYEQYF
DNA: TGTGCCACCAGTGATTTCGACCAACCCGGGACAGAATTCTACGAGCAGTACTTC

J: TRBJ2-3
D: TRBD1
size: -
V: TRBV6-2/TRBV6-3
CDR3: CASSYQHFGTGSTDTQYF
DNA: TGTGCCAGCAGTTACCAACATTTCGGGACAGGAAGCACAGATACGCAGTATTTT

J: TRBJ1-2
D: -
size: -
V: TRBV2
CDR3: CASRPGGVYGYTF
DNA: TGTGCCAGCAGACCCGGGGGGGTGTATGGCTACACCTTC

J: TRBJ1-2
D: TRBD1
size: -
V: TRBV7-9
CDR3: CASSRDSPVHYGYTF
DNA: TGTGCCAGCAGCCGGGACAGCCCGGTCCACTATGGCTACACCTTC

J: TRBJ1-1
D: -
size: -
V: TRBV13
CDR3: CASSLDFEAFF
DNA: TGTGCCAGCAGCTTAGACTTTGAAGCTTTCTTT

J: TRBJ2-1
D: -
size: -
V: TRBV2
CDR3: CASSSGNYNEQFF
DNA: TGTGCCAGCAGTTCCGGGAACTACAATGAGCAGTTCTTC

J: TRBJ1-4
D: -
size: -
V: TRBV5-1
CDR3: CASSQLGQDSATNEKLFF
DNA: TGCGCCAGCAGTCAACTCGGTCAGGACAGCGCAACTAATGAAAAACTGTTTTTT

J: TRBJ2-1
D: -
size: -
V: TRBV19
CDR3: CASSIRLDGGQFF
DNA: TGTGCCAGTAGTATCCGATTAGACGGAGGGCAGTTCTTC

J: TRBJ1-5
D: TRBD1
size: -
V: TRBV5-5
CDR3: CASSPMTGRQPQHF
DNA: TGTGCCAGCAGCCCAATGACAGGGAGACAGCCCCAGCATTTT

J: TRBJ1-6
D: TRBD1
size: -
V: TRBV3-1/TRBV3-2
CDR3: CASSQRDRAIHF
DNA: TGTGCCAGCAGCCAAAGGGACAGGGCCATCCACTTT

J: TRBJ1-2
D: TRBD1
size: -
V: TRBV28
CDR3: CASSLPGQGAPYGYTF
DNA: TGTGCCAGCAGTTTGCCGGGGCAGGGGGCCCCCTATGGCTACACCTTC

J: TRBJ2-4
D: -
size: -
V: TRBV6-4
CDR3: CASSDDSKNIQYF
DNA: TGTGCCAGCAGTGACGACAGCAAAAACATTCAGTACTTC

J: TRBJ2-4
D: -
size: once
V: TRBV7-9
CDR3: CASSLVGPNIQYF
DNA: TGTGCCAGCAGCTTAGTTGGGCCAAACATTCAGTACTTC

J: TRBJ2-1
D: TRBD2
size: -
V: TRBV6-6
CDR3: CASSPSGRGFGNEQFF
DNA: TGTGCCAGCAGTCCTAGCGGGAGGGGTTTCGGCAATGAGCAGTTCTTC

J: TRBJ1-2
D: TRBD1
size: -
V: TRBV10-2
CDR3: CASGEVGNRGRKKSYTF
DNA: TGCGCCAGCGGTGAAGTGGGTAACAGGGGCCGCAAAAAAAGCTACACCTTC

J: TRBJ2-7
D: -
size: -
V: TRBV28
CDR3: CASRGGGGGEQYF
DNA: TGTGCCAGCAGGGGCGGTGGGGGCGGCGAGCAGTACTTC

J: TRBJ1-3
D: -
size: -
V: TRBV27
CDR3: CASSRHQLGNTIYF
DNA: TGTGCCAGCAGTAGACATCAACTTGGAAACACCATATATTTT

J: TRBJ1-4
D: -
size: once
V: TRBV7-2
CDR3: CASSLVGGATNEKLFF
DNA: TGTGCCAGCAGCTTAGTGGGGGGGGCAACTAATGAAAAACTGTTTTTT

J: TRBJ1-2
D: TRBD1
size: -
V: TRBV27
CDR3: CASSLVWTGGANYGYTF
DNA: TGTGCCAGCAGTTTAGTTTGGACAGGGGGCGCCAACTATGGCTACACCTTC

J: TRBJ1-2
D: -
size: -
V: TRBV6-5
CDR3: CASSSRRAGDYGYTF
DNA: TGTGCCAGCAGCTCCCGGAGGGCAGGAGACTATGGCTACACCTTC

J: TRBJ2-7
D: TRBD2
size: -
V: TRBV27
CDR3: CASARLAGVSSYEQYF
DNA: TGTGCCAGCGCTAGACTAGCGGGAGTGAGCTCCTACGAGCAGTACTTC

J: TRBJ1-4
D: -
size: -
V: TRBV27
CDR3: CASSLYDSIDEKLFF
DNA: TGTGCCAGCAGTTTATATGACAGCATTGATGAAAAACTGTTTTTT

J: TRBJ1-2
D: TRBD1
size: -
V: TRBV7-2
CDR3: CASSGPGQGYYGYTF
DNA: TGTGCCAGCAGCGGACCGGGACAGGGATACTATGGCTACACCTTC

J: TRBJ1-5
D: TRBD1
size: -
V: TRBV7-2
CDR3: CASSLEGTGGNQPQHF
DNA: TGTGCCAGCAGCTTAGAAGGGACAGGGGGGAATCAGCCCCAGCATTTT

J: TRBJ2-1
D: -
size: few
V: TRBV2
CDR3: CASSTGWDEQFF
DNA: TGTGCCAGCAGTACAGGGTGGGATGAGCAGTTCTTC

J: TRBJ1-5
D: TRBD1
size: -
V: TRBV27
CDR3: CASSSRGPEPQHF
DNA: TGTGCCAGCAGTTCCAGGGGGCCAGAGCCCCAGCATTTT

J: TRBJ1-6
D: -
size: once
V: TRBV5-1
CDR3: CASSLGPRAGDSPLHF
DNA: TGCGCCAGCAGCTTGGGGCCGAGGGCAGGGGATTCACCCCTCCACTTT

J: TRBJ1-4
D: -
size: -
V: TRBV18
CDR3: CASSPRQARVGSTNEKLFF
DNA: TGTGCCAGCTCACCAAGACAGGCCCGTGTTGGCTCAACTAATGAAAAACTGTTTTTT

J: TRBJ2-2
D: TRBD2
size: -
V: TRBV3-1/TRBV3-2
CDR3: CASSLREDTGELFF
DNA: TGTGCCAGCAGTCTCCGGGAGGACACCGGGGAGCTGTTTTTT

J: TRBJ1-6
D: -
size: -
V: TRBV7-9
CDR3: CASSARQDGSSPLHF
DNA: TGTGCCAGCAGCGCCCGACAGGACGGTTCCTCACCCCTCCACTTT

J: TRBJ2-4
D: TRBD2
size: -
V: TRBV5-5
CDR3: CASSLGLAGVDIQYF
DNA: TGTGCCAGCAGCTTGGGACTAGCGGGAGTTGACATTCAGTACTTC

J: TRBJ1-2
D: TRBD1
size: -
V: TRBV20-1
CDR3: CSASIPWGQAASVYTF
DNA: TGCAGTGCTAGTATACCCTGGGGACAGGCGGCGTCAGTCTACACCTTC

J: TRBJ2-6
D: -
size: -
V: TRBV5-4
CDR3: CASSQRRSGANVLTF
DNA: TGTGCCAGCAGCCAAAGGAGGTCTGGGGCCAACGTCCTGACTTTC

J: TRBJ1-4
D: TRBD1
size: once
V: TRBV19
CDR3: CASNTGGKGDLEKLFF
DNA: TGTGCCAGTAACACAGGGGGGAAAGGGGACTTGGAAAAACTGTTTTTT

J: TRBJ1-2
D: -
size: -
V: TRBV7-8
CDR3: CASSPSGFGIYGYTF
DNA: TGTGCCAGCAGCCCTAGTGGGTTCGGGATTTATGGCTACACCTTC

J: TRBJ2-1
D: TRBD2
size: -
V: TRBV3-1/TRBV3-2
CDR3: CASSQVAGGPYNEQFF
DNA: TGTGCCAGCAGCCAGGTAGCGGGAGGGCCATACAATGAGCAGTTCTTC

J: TRBJ1-5
D: TRBD1
size: -
V: TRBV29-1
CDR3: CSGSGGADQPQHF
DNA: TGCAGCGGTTCAGGGGGAGCGGATCAGCCCCAGCATTTT

J: TRBJ1-2
D: -
size: -
V: TRBV3-1/TRBV3-2
CDR3: CASILVGTVVGYTF
DNA: -

J: TRBJ1-1
D: -
size: -
V: TRBV11-1
CDR3: CASRSGTNKNTEAFF
DNA: TGTGCCAGCAGATCCGGGACAAACAAGAACACTGAAGCTTTCTTT

J: TRBJ2-5
D: TRBD1
size: -
V: TRBV19
CDR3: CASSRTGAETQYF
DNA: TGTGCCAGTAGTAGGACAGGGGCTGAGACCCAGTACTTC

J: TRBJ2-5
D: TRBD2
size: -
V: TRBV9
CDR3: CASSVGTSGGGQETQYF
DNA: TGTGCCAGCAGCGTGGGGACTAGCGGGGGTGGGCAAGAGACCCAGTACTTC

J: TRBJ2-5
D: TRBD2
size: -
V: TRBV5-1
CDR3: CASSPTSGPLRTQYF
DNA: TGCGCCAGCAGCCCGACTAGCGGCCCGTTGCGGACCCAGTACTTC

J: TRBJ2-2
D: TRBD1
size: -
V: TRBV3-1/TRBV3-2
CDR3: CASSQEQQGAGELFF
DNA: TGTGCCAGCAGCCAAGAACAACAGGGGGCCGGGGAGCTGTTTTTT

J: TRBJ2-7
D: -
size: -
V: TRBV6-6
CDR3: CASSPTGSPYEQYF
DNA: TGTGCCAGCAGTCCCACAGGGTCACCCTACGAGCAGTACTTC